This T cell receptor beta chain stems from a study of beta chain features in type 1 diabetes. Study-wide results and limits: Shortening of TCRB CDR3s, moderate but significant, appeared in all four CD4+ subsets of Type 1 diabetes patients.

As to this clone: No antigen is known for it. The conserved closing phenylalanine or tryptophan is absent in this CDR3, likely reflecting a read error. The DNA is left out, because the CDR3 cannot be placed on it with certainty; the CDR3 is given as TCRdb lists it.

Germline-derived CDR1 and CDR2 are SGHTA and FQGNSA. 12 amino acids form the CDR3, both terminal residues included. The investigators reverse transcribed all of the isolated RNA, so they sequenced expressed TCRB transcripts. Data came from immunoSEQ multiplex PCR; TCRdb stores just in-frame clones and leaves some out. Seen here are some 700,000 clones, roughly 13% observed once, and the top ten hold 0.02% to 0.025%. This TCR came from a man aged 18 to 29 with type 1 diabetes. The sequenced sample was naive CD4+ T cells from blood. The J gene is TRBJ1-5, the V gene TRBV7-2. CDR3 sequence reads: CASSPRGPLAPR.